This T cell receptor beta chain was captured in a study of spatial heterogeneity in lung cancer. The wider study: Raw reads contained each unique TCR and UMI combination more than ten times on average. General observations from the study: TCRs found ubiquitously expanded in tumor appeared in blood more at resection than at follow-up.

The CDR3 runs to 14 residues. Trimming stripped 2 bases from V and 5 bases from J, with 9 bases between. Germline lookup yields CDR1 MNHEY and CDR2 SVGAGI. As to time point: sample taken at primary tumor resection. Whole RNA came from tumor, nontumor lung or frozen PBMC and was sequenced without being sorted. Each TCR cDNA molecule bore a unique molecular identifier. In TCRdb, the 5' RACE reads were re-called with MiXCR into one record per CDR3 protein. The sample carries about 92,000 distinct CDR3 sequences, approximately 12% recorded once. This clonotype has more than one count but fewer than ten. Its matching antigen is unknown.

The chain couples TRBV6-5 to TRBJ2-2; possibly TRBD1 for D (6 bases). The source was PBMCs, collected at surgery. The clonotype originates from a male donor with early-stage non-small cell lung cancer. The CDR3 bases are TGTGCCAGCAGTTACCCAGGGGCGACCGGGGAGCTGTTTTTT. Its translation is CASSYPGATGELFF.